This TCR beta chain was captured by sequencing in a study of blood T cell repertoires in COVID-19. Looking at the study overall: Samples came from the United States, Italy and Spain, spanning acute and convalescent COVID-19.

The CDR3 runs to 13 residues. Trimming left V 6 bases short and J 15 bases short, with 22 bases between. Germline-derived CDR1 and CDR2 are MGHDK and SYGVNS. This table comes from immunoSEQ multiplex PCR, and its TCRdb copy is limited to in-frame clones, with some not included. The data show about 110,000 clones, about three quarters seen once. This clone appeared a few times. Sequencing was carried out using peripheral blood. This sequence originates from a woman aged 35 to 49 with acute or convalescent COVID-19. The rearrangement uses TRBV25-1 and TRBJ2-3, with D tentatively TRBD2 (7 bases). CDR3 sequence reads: CASRSKLGGAGYF. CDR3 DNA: TGTGCCAGCAGGTCCAAACTGGGGGGGGCGGGTTATTTT.